Each of the 21 T cell receptor beta chains below was sequenced from the same sample in a study of blood T cell repertoires in COVID-19. The table came from immunoSEQ multiplex PCR; TCRdb's copy has only in-frame clones and leaves some out. The sample lists about 280,000 clones, about 90% occurring once. The source material was peripheral blood. The source is a woman in her thirties with COVID-19, enrolled during active disease.

The rearrangement uses TRBV24-1 and TRBJ1-3, with D possibly being TRBD1 (5 bases). The CDR3 is made up of 12 amino acids. V was trimmed by 9 bases and J by 6 bases, leaving 11 bases between them. CDR1 and CDR2 from the germline V gene are KGHDR and SFDVKD. CDR3 amino acids: CATSGVENTIYF. For the CDR3, the DNA is TGTGCCACCTCGGGGGTCGAAAACACCATATATTTT.

The chain combines TRBV5-1 with TRBJ1-6, with unresolved D. The germline gives CDR1 SGHRS, CDR2 YFSETQ. This CDR3 has 15 amino acids. Trimming took 0 bases from V and 8 from J, leaving 12 bases between them. The CDR3 DNA follows: TGCGCCAGCAGCTTGGGTACTCGGAGGGATTCACCCCTCCACTTT. This sequence encodes CASSLGTRRDSPLHF.

The CDR3 protein is CSVAAGGLRETQYF. CDR3 nucleotides: TGCAGCGTGGCGGCGGGGGGCCTTAGGGAGACCCAGTACTTC. The genes are TRBV29-1 and TRBJ2-5, with 8 bases lining up with TRBD2. The CDR3 totals 14 residues. Trimming at V came to 6 bases and at J to 5 bases, leaving 11 bases not matched to a gene. The germline CDR1 and CDR2 sequences are SQVTM and ANQGSEA.

The chain links TRBV2 to TRBJ1-4; D call uncertain. Trimming removed 7 bases from V and 3 bases from J, with 15 bases in between. Germline lookup yields CDR1 SNHLY and CDR2 FYNNEI. The CDR3 length is 15 residues. The CDR3 loop is CASTQEVVANEKLFF. CDR3 DNA sequence: TGTGCCAGCACCCAAGAGGTTGTGGCTAATGAAAAACTGTTTTTT.

The chain joins TRBV15 to TRBJ2-1; D is perhaps TRBD1 (6 bases). CDR3 size: 14 residues. V shed 5 bases and J shed 0 bases, with 8 bases lying between them. Germline values: CDR1 LNHNV, CDR2 YYDKDF (reference sequence). DNA of the CDR3: TGTGCCACCAGCTGGGACATCTCCTACAATGAGCAGTTCTTC. Translated, it gives CATSWDISYNEQFF.

The rearrangement uses TRBV27 and TRBJ2-5; D call uncertain. The CDR3 has 13 residues. Trimming removed 5 bases at V and 5 bases at J, with 12 bases between. Germline V gene data show CDR1 as MNHEY and CDR2 as SMNVEV (reference sequence). CDR3 sequence reads: CASSPGLAETQYF. CDR3 coding DNA: TGTGCCAGCAGTCCGGGTCTTGCGGAGACCCAGTACTTC.

The chain uses TRBV2 and TRBJ1-5, with 7 bases fitting TRBD1. The CDR3 spans 17 residues. Germline loops: CDR1 SNHLY, CDR2 FYNNEI. The trim removed 2 bases at V and 2 bases at J, leaving 9 bases unmatched. CDR3 sequence reads: CASSEKQGVGGNQPQHF. CDR3 sequence (DNA): TGTGCCAGCAGTGAAAAGCAGGGGGTAGGTGGCAATCAGCCCCAGCATTTT.

This sequence joins TRBV2 and TRBJ2-7; 10 nucleotides match TRBD2. The CDR3 has 18 amino acids. Germline loops: CDR1 SNHLY, CDR2 FYNNEI. With 0 bases clipped from V and 0 bases from J, the junction kept 8 bases outside the gene matches. The CDR3 sequence: CASSEAVVLAGSSYEQYF. The CDR3 DNA reads TGTGCCAGCAGTGAAGCTGTGGTACTAGCGGGGAGCTCCTACGAGCAGTACTTC.

The chain is built from TRBV6-5 and TRBJ1-2; D remains ambiguous. Germline loops: CDR1 MNHEY, CDR2 SVGAGI. This CDR3 contains 14 residues. V was cut by 0 bases and J by 3 bases, with 8 bases left in between. CDR3 DNA sequence: TGTGCCAGCAGTTACTCGGAGGCAGACTATGGCTACACCTTC. The encoded protein is CASSYSEADYGYTF.

This chain links TRBV19 with TRBJ2-7; the match to TRBD1 covers 10 bases. V trimming: 5 bases; J trimming: 2 bases; junction bases outside the gene matches: 3. This CDR3 has 14 amino acids. CDR1 is LNHDA, CDR2 SQIVND, per germline (reference sequence). The CDR3 DNA is TGTGCCAGTAGTTGGGGGACAGGGGCCTACGAGCAGTACTTC. Its translation is CASSWGTGAYEQYF.

This chain uses TRBV10-1 with TRBJ2-5; D unclear. V was cut by 10 bases and J by 7 bases, with 25 bases left in between. The V gene's germline CDR1 is WNHNN and CDR2 SYGVQD (reference sequence). This CDR3 contains 15 residues. For the CDR3, the DNA is TGCGCCACCCAAACTACGCAACCCTCCCGTGGGACCCAGTACTTC. Its protein is CATQTTQPSRGTQYF.

The count of this clone is one. Here the CDR3 DNA reads TGTGCCAGCAGCGTAACTCCAGCGGGCTACACCGGGGAGCTGTTTTTT. Its translation: CASSVTPAGYTGELFF. This chain links TRBV9 with TRBJ2-2; TRBD2 might be the D (6 bases). Between the trimmed V and J ends, which lost 1 base and 3 bases, there was a span of 13 bases. Germline CDR1 is SGDLS and CDR2 is YYNGEE. The length of the CDR3 is 16 residues.

This clone appeared a few times. The rearrangement uses TRBV28 and TRBJ1-6; 8 nucleotides match TRBD1. V trimming: 6 bases; J trimming: 4 bases; junction bases outside the gene matches: 14. The CDR3 extends over 18 amino acids. Germline V CDR1 and CDR2: MDHEN, SYDVKM. CDR3 coding DNA: TGTGCCAGCAGCCCCCACCCAGACAGGGGAGCATATAATTCACCCCTCCACTTT. Protein product: CASSPHPDRGAYNSPLHF.

The rearrangement links TRBV7-9 to TRBJ1-3, with D uncertain. Between the trimmed V and J ends, which lost 6 bases and 0 bases, there was a span of 21 bases. Germline loops: CDR1 SEHNR, CDR2 FQNEAQ (reference sequence). The CDR3 spans 18 residues. The CDR3 nucleotides read TGTGCCAGCAGACACAAGAGCGGGGAAGGGAGCTCTGGAAACACCATATATTTT. Translation: CASRHKSGEGSSGNTIYF.

The chain is built from TRBV7-8 and TRBJ1-6; 7 bases fit TRBD1. The V gene's germline CDR1 is SGHVS and CDR2 FQNEAQ. The V and J ends lost 6 bases and 7 bases, in that order; junction bases with no gene match: 15. The CDR3 runs 17 residues. In nucleotides, the CDR3 is TGTGCCAGCAGACGACACCCAAGGGGGCAAGGGAATTCACCCCTCCACTTT. Translation gives CASRRHPRGQGNSPLHF.

A single count supports this clone. The chain joins TRBV5-8 to TRBJ2-7, with D perhaps matching TRBD1 (5 bases). There are 14 residues in the CDR3. CDR1 SGHTS and CDR2 YDEGEE come from the germline V gene. V lost 2 bases and J 3 bases, leaving 12 bases between the germline ends. Written as DNA, the CDR3 is TGTGCCAGCAGCTTTAGATTAGGGGTCTACGAGCAGTACTTC. Amino acid sequence: CASSFRLGVYEQYF.

The rearrangement uses TRBV27 and TRBJ1-3; tentatively, D is TRBD1 (5 bases). The CDR3 sequence is 14 residues long. V lost 6 bases and J 0 bases, leaving 9 bases between the germline ends. Looked up from germline, CDR1 is MNHEY and CDR2 is SMNVEV (reference sequence). The CDR3 sequence is CASRGLSSGNTIYF. CDR3 DNA: TGTGCCAGCAGGGGACTGAGCTCTGGAAACACCATATATTTT.

The chain links TRBV5-1 to TRBJ2-2, with 8 bases identical to TRBD1. This CDR3 region has 14 residues. The V segment lost 4 bases and the J segment 6 bases; nucleotides outside the gene matches: 5. Germline V gene data show CDR1 as SGHRS and CDR2 as YFSETQ. CDR3 loop: CASSPTGVSGELFF. The CDR3 DNA follows: TGCGCCAGCAGCCCGACAGGGGTTTCCGGGGAGCTGTTTTTT.

This sequence joins TRBV2 and TRBJ1-5; D unresolved. The germline V and J ends were trimmed by 5 bases and 6 bases, with 11 bases remaining between them. Germline CDR1 reads SNHLY; CDR2 reads FYNNEI. There are 13 residues in the CDR3. CDR3 region: CASSTQGSQPQHF. The CDR3 DNA reads TGTGCCAGCAGTACACAAGGGAGTCAGCCCCAGCATTTT.

CDR3 residues: CASSSRGRGRSGELFF. In DNA, the CDR3 is TGTGCCAGCAGCTCCCGGGGCAGGGGGCGTTCCGGGGAGCTGTTTTTT. The chain couples TRBV5-8 to TRBJ2-2; TRBD1 aligns across 8 bases. The length of the CDR3 is 16 residues. The ends lost 3 bases at V and 6 bases at J; junction bases unmatched: 10. CDR1 and CDR2 (germline): SGHTS, YDEGEE.

In nucleotides, the CDR3 is TGTGCCAGCTCCACAGGGAGGGCCCACGAGCAGTACTTC. Residues: CASSTGRAHEQYF. The rearrangement joins TRBV27 to TRBJ2-7; possibly TRBD2 for D (7 bases). V was pared by 8 bases and J by 5 bases, with 16 bases between. This CDR3 region has 13 residues. In germline, CDR1 is MNHEY, CDR2 SMNVEV (reference sequence).